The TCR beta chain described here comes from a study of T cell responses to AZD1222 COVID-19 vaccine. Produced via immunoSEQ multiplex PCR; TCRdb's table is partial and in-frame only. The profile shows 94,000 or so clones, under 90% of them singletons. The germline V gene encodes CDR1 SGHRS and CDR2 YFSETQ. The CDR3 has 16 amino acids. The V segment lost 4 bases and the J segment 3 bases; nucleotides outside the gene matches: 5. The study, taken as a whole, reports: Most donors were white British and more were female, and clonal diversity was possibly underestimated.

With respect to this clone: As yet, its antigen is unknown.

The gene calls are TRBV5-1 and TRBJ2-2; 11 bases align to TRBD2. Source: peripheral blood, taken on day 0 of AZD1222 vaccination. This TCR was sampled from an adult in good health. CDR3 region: CASSQLAGVDTGELFF. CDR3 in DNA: TGCGCCAGCAGCCAACTAGCGGGAGTAGACACCGGGGAGCTGTTTTTT.